These 18 T cell receptor beta chains share one sample of origin, sequenced in a study of blood T cell repertoires in COVID-19. Some clones are missing from TCRdb's copy, which holds only in-frame ones; the method was immunoSEQ multiplex PCR. The sample yields a few hundred thousand clones, roughly nine tenths seen once. Input material: PBMCs or T cells enriched from blood (not recorded which). These receptors all come from a human donor in a cohort exposed to, infected with or recovered from COVID-19 (not recorded which). The donor label of this sample is uncertain.

The chain has TRBV6-5 and TRBJ1-1, with D possibly TRBD1 on 5 matching bases. The CDR3 is 14 amino acids. Trimming shortened V by 2 bases and J by 4 bases, and 11 bases separated the two germline ends. From germline, CDR1 is MNHEY and CDR2 SVGAGI. The CDR3: CASSYVDRGTEAFF. The CDR3 DNA sequence: TGTGCCAGCAGTTACGTAGATAGGGGCACTGAAGCTTTCTTT.

The chain carries TRBV3-1 (or the pseudogene TRBV3-2) and TRBJ1-1; 7 nucleotides agree with TRBD1. Germline lookup yields CDR1 LGHDT and CDR2 YNNKEL (reference sequence). The ends lost 2 bases at V and 2 bases at J; junction bases unmatched: 2. The CDR3 extends over 14 amino acids. Written as DNA, the CDR3 is TGTGCCAGCAGCCAACAGGGGGGAAACACTGAAGCTTTCTTT. Amino acid sequence: CASSQQGGNTEAFF.

The chain uses TRBV4-1 and TRBJ1-4; 9 nucleotides line up with TRBD1. The CDR3 runs to 15 residues. V lost 3 bases and J lost 7; bases outside the gene matches: 6. Germline CDR1 reads MGHRA; CDR2 reads YSYEKL. This chain's CDR3 is CASSHLQGAGEKLFF. The CDR3 DNA reads TGCGCCAGCAGCCATTTACAGGGGGCTGGTGAAAAACTGTTTTTT.

CDR3 coding DNA: TGTGCCAGCAGCTTACAGGGGGAAGTGAACACTGAAGCTTTCTTT. It yields the protein CASSLQGEVNTEAFF. The V and J genes are TRBV5-6 and TRBJ1-1; TRBD1 matches 8 bases. In germline, CDR1 is SGHDT, CDR2 YYEEEE. This CDR3 region has 15 residues. Trimming cost V 2 bases and J 0 bases; bases outside gene matches: 3.

CDR3 sequence reads: CASSPHLSGALGGGYTF. In nucleotides, the CDR3 is TGCGCCAGCAGCCCCCACTTAAGTGGGGCCCTAGGGGGTGGCTACACCTTC. The chain has TRBV5-1 and TRBJ1-2; TRBD1 might be the D (6 bases). Looked up from germline, CDR1 is SGHRS and CDR2 is YFSETQ. Trimming shortened V by 4 bases and J by 7 bases, and 26 bases separated the two germline ends. The CDR3 sequence is 17 residues long.

V gene TRBV5-1 combines with J gene TRBJ1-1; weak D call: TRBD1 (6 bases). Trimming removed 3 bases at V and 1 base at J, with 13 bases between. Germline V gives CDR1 SGHRS, CDR2 YFSETQ. This CDR3 spans 15 amino acids. The DNA of the CDR3 is TGCGCCAGCAGCTGGCCGGGGGGGCCGAACACTGAAGCTTTCTTT. Its translation is CASSWPGGPNTEAFF.

Here the CDR3 reads CASMGTVTNNEQFF. The CDR3 region has the DNA TGTGCCAGCATGGGGACAGTCACCAACAATGAGCAGTTCTTC. The genes are TRBV19 and TRBJ2-1; 7 bases agree with TRBD1. The CDR3 runs to 14 residues. The germline gives CDR1 LNHDA, CDR2 SQIVND (reference sequence). The ends lost 9 bases at V and 5 bases at J; junction bases unmatched: 10. The variable domain in full, completed from reference TRBV19 and TRBJ2-1, reads DGGITQSPKYLFRKEGQNVTLSCEQNLNHDAMYWYRQDPGQGLRLIYYSQIVNDFQKGDIAEGYSVSREKKESFPLTVTSAQKNPTAFYLCASMGTVTNNEQFFGPGTRLTVL.

The chain employs TRBV6-1 and TRBJ1-1; TRBD1 matches at 8 bases. V gave up 3 bases and J gave up 5 bases; unmatched junction bases: 8. The CDR3 has 15 residues. Germline loops: CDR1 MNHNS, CDR2 SASEGT. The CDR3: CASSETTGGWTEAFF. Here the CDR3 DNA reads TGTGCCAGCAGTGAGACCACAGGGGGATGGACTGAAGCTTTCTTT.

Concerning this clone: In the same sample, other DNA sequences code for this CDR3. This rearrangement joins TRBV7-9 to TRBJ1-1; D is ambiguous. Germline assignment: CDR1 SEHNR and CDR2 FQNEAQ (reference sequence). Trimming cost V 4 bases and J 0 bases, with 6 bases left between them. CDR3 length: 13 amino acids. CDR3 loop: CASSSGLNTEAFF. CDR3 DNA: TGTGCCAGCAGCTCCGGGTTGAACACTGAAGCTTTCTTT.

The chain uses TRBV25-1 and TRBJ1-1, with D unresolved. The CDR3 is 14 residues long. V gave up 3 bases and J gave up 3 bases, with 11 bases separating them. From germline, CDR1 is MGHDK and CDR2 SYGVNS. Written as DNA, the CDR3 is TGTGCCAGCAGTGAGGAGGGTCTTCACACTGAAGCTTTCTTT. The encoded protein is CASSEEGLHTEAFF.

V and J are TRBV7-3 and TRBJ2-1; TRBD2 matches 9 bases. V shed 5 bases, J shed 2 bases, and the junction held 13 bases outside the gene matches. Germline-derived CDR1 and CDR2 are SGHTA and FQGTGA. The CDR3 spans 18 residues. CDR3 nucleotides: TGTGCCAGCAGCCCCCGCGGCAGCGGGGGGCTAACCTACAATGAGCAGTTCTTC. It specifies CASSPRGSGGLTYNEQFF.

The V and J genes are TRBV11-2 and TRBJ1-4; 8 positions agree with TRBD1. With V trimmed by 3 bases and J by 4 bases, 7 bases remained unmatched. In germline, CDR1 is SGHAT, CDR2 FQNNGV. The CDR3 spans 16 residues. The CDR3 DNA reads TGTGCCAGCAGCTTCGGGGACAGGCGGCTTAATGAAAAACTGTTTTTT. Its translation is CASSFGDRRLNEKLFF. Full variable domain (rest looked up from reference TRBV11-2 and TRBJ1-4): EAGVAQSPRYKIIEKRQSVAFWCNPISGHATLYWYQQILGQGPKLLIQFQNNGVVDDSQLPKDRFSAERLKGVDSTLKIQPAKLEDSAVYLCASSFGDRRLNEKLFFGSGTQLSVL.

This chain connects TRBV5-1 to TRBJ2-1, with TRBD1 matching over 7 bases. CDR1 is SGHRS and CDR2 is YFSETQ in the germline V gene. V gave up 0 bases and J gave up 4 bases; unmatched junction bases: 4. The CDR3 runs to 15 residues. DNA for the CDR3: TGCGCCAGCAGCTTGGACGGGACAGAATACAATGAGCAGTTCTTC. It is translated as CASSLDGTEYNEQFF. The complete variable domain, with remaining parts taken from reference TRBV5-1 and TRBJ2-1, reads KAGVTQTPRYLIKTRGQQVTLSCSPISGHRSVSWYQQTPGQGLQFLFEYFSETQRNKGNFPGRFSGRQFSNSRSEMNVSTLELGDSALYLCASSLDGTEYNEQFFGPGTRLTVL.

The V gene is TRBV2, the J gene TRBJ1-5; the match to TRBD1 covers 9 bases. V was clipped by 4 bases and J by 2 bases; unmatched bases: 3. Germline V gene data show CDR1 as SNHLY and CDR2 as FYNNEI. The CDR3 loop spans 15 amino acids. The CDR3 sequence is CASSGDRVGNQPQHF. The CDR3 bases are TGTGCCAGCAGTGGGGACAGGGTAGGCAATCAGCCCCAGCATTTT.

The chain links TRBV7-3 to TRBJ2-1; tentatively, D is TRBD1 (6 bases). Trimming cost V 5 bases and J 0 bases, with 11 bases left between them. This CDR3 region has 15 residues. CDR1 and CDR2 (germline): SGHTA, FQGTGA. The CDR3 DNA follows: TGTGCCAGCAGCATTGGACAGAGCTCCTACAATGAGCAGTTCTTC. The encoded protein is CASSIGQSSYNEQFF.

This clone turned up a few times. The chain is built from TRBV7-9 and TRBJ1-6; D unresolved. Trimming removed 3 bases at V and 7 bases at J, with 4 bases between. Germline CDR1 SEHNR, CDR2 FQNEAQ (reference sequence). The CDR3 sequence is 12 residues long. The CDR3 region has the DNA TGTGCCAGCAGCTTTCCGAATTCACCCCTCCACTTT. This gives the protein CASSFPNSPLHF.

The rearrangement uses TRBV5-1 and TRBJ1-4; D gene uncertain. The ends were cut back, 4 bases at V and 8 bases at J, with 12 bases in the middle. The CDR3 has 13 amino acids. Germline lookup yields CDR1 SGHRS and CDR2 YFSETQ. The CDR3 sequence is CASSPREEEKLFF. The DNA for the CDR3 is TGCGCCAGCAGCCCCCGTGAGGAGGAAAAACTGTTTTTT. Full variable domain (outside the CDR3, taken from reference TRBV5-1 and TRBJ1-4): KAGVTQTPRYLIKTRGQQVTLSCSPISGHRSVSWYQQTPGQGLQFLFEYFSETQRNKGNFPGRFSGRQFSNSRSEMNVSTLELGDSALYLCASSPREEEKLFFGSGTQLSVL.

The table lists this clone with a few counts. In DNA form, the CDR3 reads TGTGCCAGTAGTCCCCGACGGAGATCCCTCTTTAGCAATCAGCCCCAGCATTTT. Amino acids: CASSPRRRSLFSNQPQHF. The V and J genes are TRBV19 and TRBJ1-5; D unresolved. Germline lookup yields CDR1 LNHDA and CDR2 SQIVND (reference sequence). V lost 5 bases and J lost 0, with 20 bases in between. This CDR3 spans 18 amino acids.